The clone carrying this T cell receptor delta chain occurred many times. At the DNA level, this CDR3 is encoded by other sequences in the same sample as well. Vgamma9/Vdelta2+ and Vdelta2-negative gammadelta T cells were flow-sorted from PBMC for bulk sequencing. This entry belongs to a study of γδ T cells in repeated Plasmodium falciparum infection. TCRdb redid clone calling on the multiplex PCR reads using CATT. The sample shows around 86,000 delta-chain clones, more than 1.4% of them seen only once. This CDR3 comprises 21 residues. CDR1 is TSWWSYY, CDR2 QGS, per germline. The V and J ends lost 3 bases and 1 base, in that order; junction bases with no gene match: 20.

Input material: gamma-delta T cells from blood. The clonotype was recovered from a pool of human donors (malaria-infected and uninfected, not separated). The V gene is TRDV1, the J gene TRDJ1, with TRDD3 identical over 10 bases. The CDR3 nucleotides are TGTGCTCTTGGGGATCCCAAACCTTCCCTACACTGGGGGATCATCACCGATAAACTCATCTTT. This translates into CALGDPKPSLHWGIITDKLIF.